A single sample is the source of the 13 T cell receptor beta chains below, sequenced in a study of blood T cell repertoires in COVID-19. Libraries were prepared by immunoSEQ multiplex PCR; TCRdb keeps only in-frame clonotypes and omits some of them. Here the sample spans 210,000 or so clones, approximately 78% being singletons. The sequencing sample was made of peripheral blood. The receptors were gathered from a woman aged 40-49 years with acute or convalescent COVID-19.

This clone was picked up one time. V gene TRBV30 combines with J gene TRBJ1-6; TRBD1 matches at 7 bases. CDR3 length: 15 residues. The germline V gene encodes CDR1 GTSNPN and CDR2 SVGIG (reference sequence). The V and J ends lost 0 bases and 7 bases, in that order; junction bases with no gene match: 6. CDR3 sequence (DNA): TGTGCCTGGAGTGTCAACAGGGGTAGGAATTCACCCCTCCACTTT. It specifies CAWSVNRGRNSPLHF.

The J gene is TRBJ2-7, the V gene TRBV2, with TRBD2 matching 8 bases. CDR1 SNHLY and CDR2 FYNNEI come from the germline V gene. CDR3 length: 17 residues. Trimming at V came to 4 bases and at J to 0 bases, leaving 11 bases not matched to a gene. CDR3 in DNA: TGTGCCAGCAGTGTGGAACTAGCGGTATCAAGCTCCTACGAGCAGTACTTC. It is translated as CASSVELAVSSSYEQYF.

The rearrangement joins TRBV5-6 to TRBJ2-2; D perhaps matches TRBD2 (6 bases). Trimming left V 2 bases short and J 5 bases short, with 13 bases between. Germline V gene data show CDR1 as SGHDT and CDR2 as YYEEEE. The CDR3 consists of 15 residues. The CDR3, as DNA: TGTGCCAGCAGCTTCGGGACCGGGGGAACCGGGGAGCTGTTTTTT. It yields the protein CASSFGTGGTGELFF. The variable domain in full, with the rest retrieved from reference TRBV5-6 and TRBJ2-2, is DAGVTQSPTHLIKTRGQQVTLRCSPKSGHDTVSWYQQALGQGPQFIFQYYEEEERQRGNFPDRFSGHQFPNYSSELNVNALLLGDSALYLCASSFGTGGTGELFFGEGSRLTVL.

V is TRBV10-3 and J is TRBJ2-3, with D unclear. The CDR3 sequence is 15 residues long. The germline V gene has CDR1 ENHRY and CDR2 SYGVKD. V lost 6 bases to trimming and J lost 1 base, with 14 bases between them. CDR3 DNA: TGTGCCATCAGCCCCCAGAATGATCGCACAGATACGCAGTATTTT. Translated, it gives CAISPQNDRTDTQYF.

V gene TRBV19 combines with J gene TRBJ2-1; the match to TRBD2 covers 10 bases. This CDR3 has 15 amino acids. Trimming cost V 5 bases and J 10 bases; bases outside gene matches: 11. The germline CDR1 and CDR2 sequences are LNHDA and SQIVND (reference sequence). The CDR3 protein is CASSYPSGRDREQFF. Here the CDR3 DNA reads TGTGCCAGTAGTTACCCCAGCGGGAGGGATAGGGAGCAGTTCTTC.

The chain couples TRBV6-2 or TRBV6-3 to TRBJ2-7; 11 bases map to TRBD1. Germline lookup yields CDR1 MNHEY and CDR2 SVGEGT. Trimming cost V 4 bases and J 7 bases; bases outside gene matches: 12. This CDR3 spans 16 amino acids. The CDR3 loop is CASSSRPGQGVGEQYF. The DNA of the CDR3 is TGTGCCAGCAGTTCACGACCGGGACAGGGGGTCGGAGAGCAGTACTTC.

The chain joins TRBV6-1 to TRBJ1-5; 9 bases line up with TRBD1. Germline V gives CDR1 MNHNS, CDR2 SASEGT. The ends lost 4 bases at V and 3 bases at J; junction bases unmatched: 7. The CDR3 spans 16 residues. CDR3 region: CASSVPRQGDNQPQHF. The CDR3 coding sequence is TGTGCCAGCAGTGTCCCCCGACAGGGGGACAATCAGCCCCAGCATTTT.

The CDR3 nucleotides are TGTGCCAGCAGCCAGGCGACAGGGGGCGCGGAGACCCAGTACTTC. This translates into CASSQATGGAETQYF. This rearrangement joins TRBV3-1 (or the pseudogene TRBV3-2) to TRBJ2-5; TRBD1 aligns across 10 bases. After removal of 3 bases from V and 5 bases from J, the junction contained 6 bases not matched to a gene. There are 15 residues in the CDR3. Germline CDR1 and CDR2: LGHDT and YNNKEL (reference sequence).

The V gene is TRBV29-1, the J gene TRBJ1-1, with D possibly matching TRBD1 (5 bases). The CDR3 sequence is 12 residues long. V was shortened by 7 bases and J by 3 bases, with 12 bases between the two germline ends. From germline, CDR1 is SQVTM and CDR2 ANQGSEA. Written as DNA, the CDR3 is TGCAGCGCAAATGGGGGGTACACTGAAGCTTTCTTT. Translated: CSANGGYTEAFF. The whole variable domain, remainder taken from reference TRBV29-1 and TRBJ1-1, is SAVISQKPSRDICQRGTSLTIQCQVDSQVTMMFWYRQQPGQSLTLIATANQGSEATYESGFVIDKFPISRPNLTFSTLTVSNMSPEDSSIYLCSANGGYTEAFFGQGTRLTVV.

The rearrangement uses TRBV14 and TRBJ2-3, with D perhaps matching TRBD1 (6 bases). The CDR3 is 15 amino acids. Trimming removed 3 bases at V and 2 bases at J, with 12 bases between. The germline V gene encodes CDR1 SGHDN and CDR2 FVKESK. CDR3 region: CASSHRGGITDTQYF. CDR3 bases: TGTGCCAGCAGCCACAGAGGGGGAATCACAGATACGCAGTATTTT.

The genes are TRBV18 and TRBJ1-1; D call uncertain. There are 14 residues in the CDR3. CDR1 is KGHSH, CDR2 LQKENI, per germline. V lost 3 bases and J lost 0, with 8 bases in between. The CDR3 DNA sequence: TGTGCCAGCTCACCGGAGGGAATGAACACTGAAGCTTTCTTT. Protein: CASSPEGMNTEAFF.

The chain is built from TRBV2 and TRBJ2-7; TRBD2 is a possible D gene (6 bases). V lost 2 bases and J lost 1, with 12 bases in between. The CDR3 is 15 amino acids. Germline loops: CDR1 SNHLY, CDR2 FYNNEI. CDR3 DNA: TGTGCCAGCAGTGAAACGACTAGTCTTTCCTACGAGCAGTACTTC. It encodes CASSETTSLSYEQYF.

This CDR3 reads CASSLLGASMEQPQHF. Here the CDR3 DNA reads TGTGCCAGCAGTTTACTGGGGGCCAGTATGGAACAGCCCCAGCATTTT. The rearrangement links TRBV27 to TRBJ1-5, with D perhaps matching TRBD1 (6 bases). From germline, CDR1 is MNHEY and CDR2 SMNVEV (reference sequence). The CDR3 totals 16 residues. V lost 2 bases and J lost 7, with 18 bases in between.